The entry below gives a single TCR beta chain sequence along with its context. This clone was counted ten times or more. Its antigen is unknown. Base-call qualities are not available, and no considerably larger clone is one nucleotide away. From a lookup of the germline V gene, CDR1 and CDR2 are SGHDT and YYEEEE. The germline V end is reduced by 2 bases and the J end by 1 base; junction bases left unmatched: 8. There are 16 amino acids in the CDR3, from cysteine to phenylalanine inclusive. The DNA shown is the 48-base CDR3, in frame from base 1. Synthetic TCR analog templates were spiked into each PCR to estimate absolute template abundance from read counts. The immunoSEQ assay was used to amplify TCRbeta CDR3 regions from genomic DNA with bias-controlled V and J gene primers. Rearranged TCRbeta segments were sequenced at approximately 20X coverage. In the source study's methods: Clustering was used to correct sequencing errors, and CDR3s were annotated against IMGT so that V, D and J genes could be assigned. Downstream analyses used only productive TCRbeta rearrangements, leaving out any out-of-frame or stop-codon sequences. To compute clonality, Shannon entropy was normalized by the log of the number of unique productive sequences and then subtracted from one. Fisher's exact test with Benjamini-Hochberg correction, at a threshold of adjusted p below 0.01, was used to find clones that differed between time points or between blood and tumor. What TCRdb holds here is the immuneACCESS table cut down to in-frame rearrangements. Part of the clones is not present; checked against another copy, under half of the missing clones reflect an unresolved V gene, and the others are unexplained. V and J calls and clone size are as listed in that table; D and trimming were resolved from the DNA. The sample profile shows about 50,000 clones; approximately 77% of them were found once. The top ten clonotypes cover 3.5% to 4.5% of the sample.

Reading the label with the study, this specimen's time point is: pretreatment peripheral blood. A total of 25 to 35 patients with locally advanced or metastatic urothelial carcinoma, treated at Memorial Sloan Kettering on a trial protocol, made up the cohort. Peripheral blood mononuclear cells were collected pretreatment and during treatment, at between 1 and 8 total time points per patient. The Qiagen DNeasy Blood extraction kit was used to purify genomic DNA from total PBMCs and from tumor samples. PBMCs were collected pretreatment and during treatment, and were isolated and stored as previously described. The data originate from a study of PD-L1 blockade in urothelial cancer (dated by TCRdb to between 2016 and 2019). Regarding the study in general: Therapy was started in about 2014 for all patients, and atezolizumab 1,200 mg was administered intravenously every 3 weeks. About nine tenths of the roughly 29 patients were identified as males with urothelial cancer of bladder origin, and a prior smoking history was reported by 18 of 29 patients. Patients had an ECOG performance status of 0 or 1 and had received between 0 and 3 prior chemotherapy regimens. Blood samples were analyzed 3 weeks after the start of treatment (second dose) and 6 weeks after the start of treatment. Blood samples gave median yields of about 140,000 T cells and 82,636 unique TCRs, along with a median clonality of around 0.075. Somatic, immune and clinical correlates of response to PD-L1 blockade with atezolizumab in urothelial cancer were the focus of an exploratory multi-omic analysis. Pretreatment tumor samples and matched peripheral blood, collected serially before and after atezolizumab treatment, underwent TCR sequencing. Progression-free survival longer than 6 months counted as durable clinical benefit, and TCR features were additionally tested against both progression-free and overall survival. In the same patients who had TCR sequencing, pretreatment tumors also underwent whole exome sequencing and RNA sequencing. Durable clinical benefit was achieved by nine patients and was not achieved by 20 patients. Twenty-nine patients had pretreatment blood TCR-seq, some 25 had at least one posttreatment blood collection, and some 25 had tumor TCR-seq. General conclusions and limits of the study: Because the sample size was small (n ≈ 27) and many exploratory analyses were performed, the results are intended to be hypothesis-generating. A pretreatment peripheral blood TCR clonality below the median was linked to improved progression-free and overall survival. At 3 weeks after the start of treatment, tumor-associated TCR clones in peripheral blood had expanded more in patients with durable benefit (n of about 20, p = 0.022).

The V and J genes are TRBV5-6 and TRBJ2-7, with TRBD1 matching 8 junction bases. The receptor was isolated from a man aged 70 or older with urothelial cancer. Sample: PBMCs, taken around atezolizumab (anti-PD-L1) treatment. The bases read TGTGCCAGCAGCTTCCTGGACAGGGCCGAATCCTACGAGCAGTACTTC. Protein translation: CASSFLDRAESYEQYF.